A single sample is the source of the 27 T cell receptor beta chains below, sequenced in a study of blood T cell repertoires in COVID-19. Method: immunoSEQ multiplex PCR; TCRdb's copy keeps in-frame clones and lacks some. This table holds some 64,000 clones, roughly 88% found once. The sequencing sample was made of peripheral blood. The receptors stem from a man aged 65 to 85 with acute or convalescent COVID-19.

Written as DNA, the CDR3 is TGTGCCAGCAGTCCGGGACTAGCGCGTTACGAGCAGTACTTC. Amino acids: CASSPGLARYEQYF. This chain links TRBV28 with TRBJ2-7; 10 positions agree with TRBD2. The CDR3 has 14 residues. In germline, CDR1 is MDHEN, CDR2 SYDVKM. J gave up 4 bases and V 5 bases, and 5 bases lay outside the gene matches.

The chain joins TRBV18 to TRBJ1-2; D is uncertain. The CDR3 length is 17 residues. Trimming left V 3 bases short and J 1 base short, with 18 bases between. Germline CDR1 and CDR2: KGHSH and LQKENI. The CDR3 spells CASSPTTGYGGNYGYTF. The CDR3 bases are TGTGCCAGCTCACCGACGACGGGGTACGGAGGTAACTATGGCTACACCTTC.

This clone was observed once. V and J are TRBV5-1 and TRBJ2-2, with D uncertain. This CDR3 has 11 amino acids. Trimming shortened V by 2 bases and J by 8 bases, and 4 bases separated the two germline ends. The germline CDR1 and CDR2 sequences are SGHRS and YFSETQ. This chain's CDR3 is CASSLEGELFF. CDR3 sequence (DNA): TGCGCCAGCAGCTTAGAGGGGGAGCTGTTTTTT.

This chain links TRBV30 with TRBJ1-5; 7 bases map to TRBD1. Germline-derived CDR1 and CDR2 are GTSNPN and SVGIG (reference sequence). The CDR3 runs to 15 residues. J gave up 5 bases and V 0 bases, and 7 bases lay outside the gene matches. The DNA for the CDR3 is TGTGCCTGGAGTGTAGGCAGGGGGAATCATCAGCCCCAGCATTTT. It translates to CAWSVGRGNHQPQHF. The full variable domain, its missing parts supplied by reference TRBV30 and TRBJ1-5, is SQTIHQWPATLVQPVGSPLSLECTVEGTSNPNLYWYRQAAGRGLQLLFYSVGIGQISSEVPQNLSASRPQDRQFILSSKKLLLSDSGFYLCAWSVGRGNHQPQHFGDGTRLSIL.

This chain uses TRBV19 with TRBJ1-2, with TRBD1 matching 8 bases. Per the germline V gene, CDR1 is LNHDA and CDR2 is SQIVND (reference sequence). The CDR3 totals 15 residues. After removal of 1 base from V and 4 bases from J, the junction contained 5 bases not matched to a gene. CDR3 bases: TGTGCCAGTAGTATAGGCACAGGGGGATTCTATGGCTACACCTTC. It encodes CASSIGTGGFYGYTF.

V and J are TRBV7-9 and TRBJ2-1; no clear D. The CDR3 consists of 14 residues. Germline assignment: CDR1 SEHNR and CDR2 FQNEAQ (reference sequence). V lost 5 bases and J lost 6, with 14 bases in between. CDR3 loop: CASSHFARPNEQFF. CDR3 nucleotides: TGTGCCAGCAGCCACTTTGCTAGACCCAATGAGCAGTTCTTC.

The V and J genes are TRBV18 and TRBJ2-3; D possibly corresponds to TRBD2 (7 bases). The CDR3 is 14 amino acids. CDR1 and CDR2 (germline): KGHSH, LQKENI. The V end lost 4 bases, the J end lost 3 bases, and 11 bases lay between the germline ends. In nucleotides, the CDR3 is TGTGCCAGCTCACTACAGGGAGGGACAGATACGCAGTATTTT. It translates to CASSLQGGTDTQYF.

The chain couples TRBV28 to TRBJ2-3; unclear D gene. Trimming cost V 3 bases and J 6 bases, with 16 bases left between them. The CDR3 spans 15 residues. Germline V gene lookup returns CDR1 MDHEN and CDR2 SYDVKM. CDR3 sequence (DNA): TGTGCCAGCAGTTTCACCCCCCTCCACACGGATACGCAGTATTTT. It codes for CASSFTPLHTDTQYF. The whole variable domain, filled in from reference TRBV28 and TRBJ2-3, reads DVKVTQSSRYLVKRTGEKVFLECVQDMDHENMFWYRQDPGLGLRLIYFSYDVKMKEKGDIPEGYSVSREKKERFSLILESASTNQTSMYLCASSFTPLHTDTQYFGPGTRLTVL.

This clone was detected a few times. The J gene is TRBJ1-1, the V gene TRBV29-1; maybe TRBD1 (5 bases). CDR1 is SQVTM and CDR2 is ANQGSEA in the germline V gene. There are 14 residues in the CDR3. The germline V and J ends were trimmed by 6 bases and 4 bases, with 18 bases remaining between them. The CDR3 DNA sequence: TGCAGCGTGAGGGACCGTCGGGGGAGCACTGAAGCTTTCTTT. Translating gives CSVRDRRGSTEAFF.

This clone has a single count. This rearrangement joins TRBV27 to TRBJ1-2; 7 bases match TRBD1. The CDR3 is made up of 13 amino acids. After removal of 5 bases from V and 3 bases from J, the junction contained 3 bases not matched to a gene. Looked up from germline, CDR1 is MNHEY and CDR2 is SMNVEV (reference sequence). CDR3 bases: TGTGCCAGCAGTCCCCAGGGGGACTATGGCTACACCTTC. Translation gives CASSPQGDYGYTF.

This chain connects TRBV18 to TRBJ2-7, with 7 nucleotides matching TRBD1. V gave up 2 bases and J gave up 4 bases; unmatched junction bases: 2. The germline V gene encodes CDR1 KGHSH and CDR2 LQKENI. This CDR3 contains 13 residues. This chain's CDR3 is CASSPGQDYEQYF. The CDR3 nucleotides read TGTGCCAGCTCACCAGGACAGGATTACGAGCAGTACTTC. Filled out from reference TRBV18 and TRBJ2-7, the complete variable domain reads NAGVMQNPRHLVRRRGQEARLRCSPMKGHSHVYWYRQLPEEGLKFMVYLQKENIIDESGMPKERFSAEFPKEGPSILRIQQVVRGDSAAYFCASSPGQDYEQYFGPGTRLTVT.

CDR3 DNA: TGTGCCAGTAGTATACGTTTCCGTCCAGGGCTCCGCGAGCAGTACTTC. Protein: CASSIRFRPGLREQYF. The genes are TRBV19 and TRBJ2-7, with D perhaps matching TRBD1 (5 bases). The CDR3 extends over 16 amino acids. Trimming pared 2 bases from V and 6 bases from J, leaving 20 bases between. Germline V lookup: CDR1 LNHDA, CDR2 SQIVND (reference sequence). The whole variable domain, remainder taken from reference TRBV19 and TRBJ2-7, is DGGITQSPKYLFRKEGQNVTLSCEQNLNHDAMYWYRQDPGQGLRLIYYSQIVNDFQKGDIAEGYSVSREKKESFPLTVTSAQKNPTAFYLCASSIRFRPGLREQYFGPGTRLTVT.

This chain links TRBV15 with TRBJ2-5; tentative D call: TRBD2 (6 bases). Germline CDR1 reads LNHNV; CDR2 reads YYDKDF (reference sequence). This CDR3 contains 17 residues. V was trimmed by 0 bases and J by 7 bases, leaving 21 bases between them. As DNA, the CDR3 is TGTGCCACCAGCAGAGAGGGGCGGGGTCGGGGGTTGGCGACCCAGTACTTC. Protein: CATSREGRGRGLATQYF.

The genes are TRBV29-1 and TRBJ2-7; 8 bases are a match to TRBD1. Losses at the gene ends were 1 base for V and 6 bases for J; bases not matched to a gene: 11. This CDR3 contains 15 residues. CDR1 and CDR2 (germline): SQVTM, ANQGSEA. The CDR3 nucleotides read TGCAGCGTTGAAGGAGTTGGGACAGGACAGATCGAGCAGTACTTC. Translating gives CSVEGVGTGQIEQYF.

The rearrangement links TRBV19 to TRBJ1-1; TRBD1 aligns across 7 bases. Trimming at V came to 6 bases and at J to 1 base, leaving 2 bases not matched to a gene. Germline CDR1 reads LNHDA; CDR2 reads SQIVND (reference sequence). The CDR3 is 13 amino acids. The CDR3 reads CASRDRTNTEAFF. CDR3 bases: TGTGCCAGTAGGGACAGGACGAACACTGAAGCTTTCTTT.

This clone occurred once. The V and J genes are TRBV28 and TRBJ2-4; maybe TRBD1 (6 bases). The V end lost 2 bases, the J end lost 8 bases, and 10 bases lay between the germline ends. There are 13 residues in the CDR3. CDR1 and CDR2 from the germline V gene are MDHEN and SYDVKM. CDR3 nucleotides: TGTGCCAGCAGTTTAACAGGGTCGGACATTCAGTACTTC. Translated: CASSLTGSDIQYF.

The chain has TRBV5-1 and TRBJ1-5; TRBD1 is a possible D gene (6 bases). CDR1 and CDR2 (germline): SGHRS, YFSETQ. V lost 2 bases, J lost 6 bases, and 9 bases lay in between. The CDR3 spans 13 residues. CDR3 bases: TGCGCCAGCAGCTTAGGGGGGGGTCAGCCCCAGCATTTT. Its protein product is CASSLGGGQPQHF.

The chain has TRBV5-6 and TRBJ1-2; 9 bases agree with TRBD1. The germline V gene has CDR1 SGHDT and CDR2 YYEEEE. The CDR3 has 14 amino acids. V lost 4 bases and J lost 8; bases outside the gene matches: 9. DNA of the CDR3: TGTGCCAGCAGCCCGGGACAGGGAGTGAGGGGCTACACCTTC. It specifies CASSPGQGVRGYTF.

This clone was found once. The chain is built from TRBV2 and TRBJ1-2; TRBD1 might be the D (5 bases). The length of the CDR3 is 12 residues. The V gene lost 4 bases and the J gene lost 4 bases, with 7 bases spanning the gap. From germline, CDR1 is SNHLY and CDR2 FYNNEI. CDR3: CASSATAYGYTF. CDR3 nucleotide sequence: TGTGCCAGCAGTGCGACAGCCTATGGCTACACCTTC. The variable domain in full, completed from reference TRBV2 and TRBJ1-2, reads EPEVTQTPSHQVTQMGQEVILRCVPISNHLYFYWYRQILGQKVEFLVSFYNNEISEKSEIFDDQFSVERPDGSNFTLKIRSTKLEDSAMYFCASSATAYGYTFGSGTRLTVV.

This clone has just one count. The J gene is TRBJ1-6, the V gene TRBV9; TRBD1 is a possible D gene (6 bases). Trimming shortened V by 3 bases and J by 7 bases, and 8 bases separated the two germline ends. The length of the CDR3 is 13 residues. Germline V CDR1 and CDR2: SGDLS, YYNGEE. DNA of the CDR3: TGTGCCAGCAGCGGAACAGGGAATTCACCCCTCCACTTT. It is translated as CASSGTGNSPLHF.

In this sample, this clone turned up once. Here the CDR3 DNA reads TGTGCCAGCAGTACAGGGGGCTATGGCTACACCTTC. Protein sequence: CASSTGGYGYTF. The V and J genes are TRBV27 and TRBJ1-2; 8 bases are shared with TRBD1. The CDR3 extends over 12 amino acids. Germline CDR1 MNHEY, CDR2 SMNVEV (reference sequence). With V trimmed by 5 bases and J by 4 bases, 0 bases remained unmatched.

The chain couples TRBV28 to TRBJ2-7; D remains unclear. Deletions cut 8 bases from V and 3 bases from J, with 8 bases between. The CDR3 spans 11 residues. The germline gives CDR1 MDHEN, CDR2 SYDVKM. In nucleotides, the CDR3 is TGTGCCAGCGGGCCGAACTACGAGCAGTACTTC. Amino acids: CASGPNYEQYF.

The V and J genes are TRBV6-4 and TRBJ2-3, with TRBD2 identical over 11 bases. Germline V CDR1 and CDR2: MRHNA, SNTAGT. This CDR3 comprises 13 residues. The J segment lost 5 bases and the V segment lost 5 bases, leaving 0 bases of the junction unmatched. This CDR3 is CASSLAGGDTQYF. In nucleotides, the CDR3 is TGTGCCAGCAGTCTAGCGGGGGGAGATACGCAGTATTTT.

This chain joins TRBV29-1 and TRBJ2-3; the D is unclear. The CDR3 is 13 residues long. V shed 7 bases and J shed 2 bases, with 13 bases lying between them. Germline CDR1 and CDR2: SQVTM and ANQGSEA. This CDR3 is CSAVTTNTDTQYF. Written as DNA, the CDR3 is TGCAGCGCGGTCACTACAAACACAGATACGCAGTATTTT.

The chain couples TRBV27 to TRBJ1-1; a possible D gene is TRBD1 (5 bases). The CDR3 covers 18 residues. Per the germline V gene, CDR1 is MNHEY and CDR2 is SMNVEV (reference sequence). V lost 5 bases and J 5 bases, leaving 27 bases between the germline ends. DNA for the CDR3: TGTGCCAGCAGTCCACCCGGGGGTTTGACAGCCCAGGCTACTGAAGCTTTCTTT. Protein: CASSPPGGLTAQATEAFF.

This clone appeared once. V usage is TRBV5-1 and J usage is TRBJ2-1, with 9 nucleotides matching TRBD2. The CDR3 is 17 residues long. Germline V lookup: CDR1 SGHRS, CDR2 YFSETQ. V shed 0 bases and J 12 bases; nucleotides not matched to a gene: 16. The CDR3 DNA is TGCGCCAGCAGCTTGGAACTAGCGGGCTTAACGCCGGGCGGGCAGTTCTTC. Its translation is CASSLELAGLTPGGQFF. The complete variable domain, with remaining parts taken from reference TRBV5-1 and TRBJ2-1, reads KAGVTQTPRYLIKTRGQQVTLSCSPISGHRSVSWYQQTPGQGLQFLFEYFSETQRNKGNFPGRFSGRQFSNSRSEMNVSTLELGDSALYLCASSLELAGLTPGGQFFGPGTRLTVL.

The chain is built from TRBV5-1 and TRBJ2-2, with 7 bases aligning to TRBD1. The CDR3 has 16 residues. J lost 2 bases, V lost 4 bases, and 8 bases had no gene match. Germline CDR1 and CDR2: SGHRS and YFSETQ. CDR3 nucleotides: TGCGCCAGCAGCCTGTTTGGACAGGTCAACACCGGGGAGCTGTTTTTT. This gives the protein CASSLFGQVNTGELFF.